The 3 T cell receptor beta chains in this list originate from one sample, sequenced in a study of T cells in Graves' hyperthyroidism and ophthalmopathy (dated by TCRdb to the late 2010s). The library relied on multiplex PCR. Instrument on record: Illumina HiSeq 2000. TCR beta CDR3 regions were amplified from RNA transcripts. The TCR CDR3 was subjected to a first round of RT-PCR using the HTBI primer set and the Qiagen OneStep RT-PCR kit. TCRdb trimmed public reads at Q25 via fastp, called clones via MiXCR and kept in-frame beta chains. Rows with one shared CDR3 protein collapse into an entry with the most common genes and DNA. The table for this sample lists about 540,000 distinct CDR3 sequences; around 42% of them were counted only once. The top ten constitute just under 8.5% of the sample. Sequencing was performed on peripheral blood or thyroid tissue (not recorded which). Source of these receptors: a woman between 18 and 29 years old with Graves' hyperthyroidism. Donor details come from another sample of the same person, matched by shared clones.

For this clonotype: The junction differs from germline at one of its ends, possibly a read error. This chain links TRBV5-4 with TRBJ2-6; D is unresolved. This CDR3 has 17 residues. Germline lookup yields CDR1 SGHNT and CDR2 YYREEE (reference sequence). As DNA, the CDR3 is TGCGCCAGCAGCTTGGCCCCAGGAGCCTCTGGGGCCAACGTCCTGACTTTC. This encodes CASSLAPGASGANVLTF.

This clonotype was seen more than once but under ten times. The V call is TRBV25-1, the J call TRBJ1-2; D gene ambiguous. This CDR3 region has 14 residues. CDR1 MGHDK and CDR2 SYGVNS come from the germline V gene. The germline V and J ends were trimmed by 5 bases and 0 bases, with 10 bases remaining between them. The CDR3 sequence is CASSLWTPNYGYTF. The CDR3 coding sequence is TGTGCCAGCAGTTTGTGGACTCCTAACTATGGCTACACCTTC.

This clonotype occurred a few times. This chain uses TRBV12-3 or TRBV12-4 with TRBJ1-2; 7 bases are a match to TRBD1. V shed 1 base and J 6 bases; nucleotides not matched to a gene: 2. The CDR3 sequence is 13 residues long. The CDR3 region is CASSLGGTDGYTF. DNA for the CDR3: TGTGCCAGCAGTTTAGGTGGGACAGATGGCTACACCTTC.